This TCR beta chain was captured by sequencing in a study of T-cell memory formation after mild COVID-19. The wider study: For the most part, TCR clusters were specific to one donor. Findings of the study overall: Confirmation of SARS-CoV-2 specificity was lacking for second-wave clones peaking day 37.

About this clonotype itself: What it binds is unknown.

This CDR3 has 14 residues. The germline V gene encodes CDR1 SNHLY and CDR2 FYNNEI. Trimming pared 0 bases from V and 5 bases from J, leaving 8 bases between. TCRdb ran MiXCR on the 5' RACE reads and lists one entry per CDR3 protein. Of under 300,000 distinct CDR3 sequences in the sample, about a sixth are singletons; the top ten hold 3.5%. The rearrangement joins TRBV2 to TRBJ1-5; D gene uncertain. This clonotype was obtained from a man aged 18 to 30 who had mild COVID-19 (a few samples of this study predate the infection). Cell type and time point are not known. The sample consisted of PBMCs or a T cell subset sorted from them (not recorded which). The CDR3 region has the DNA TGTGCCAGCAGTGAAGCGCTTTCGGATCAGCCCCAGCATTTT. It translates to CASSEALSDQPQHF.